This entry lists 28 T cell receptor beta chains sequenced from one sample in a study of sequential checkpoint blockade in melanoma. This sample's treatment: randomized to nivolumab then ipilimumab (arm A) or the reverse (arm B). TCRdb's table, derived via immunoSEQ multiplex PCR, lists solely in-frame clones and lacks some. The data show some 30,000 clones, roughly nine tenths seen once. Here the sequenced sample was CD8+ T cells sorted from blood (inferred from file names), taken from a patient given nivolumab and ipilimumab in sequence. The origin of the receptors is a human donor with melanoma.

The V call is TRBV6-5, the J call TRBJ1-6, with 7 bases identical to TRBD1. V lost 2 bases and J lost 9; bases outside the gene matches: 7. In germline, CDR1 is MNHEY, CDR2 SVGAGI. The CDR3 contains 15 residues. The CDR3 region has the DNA TGTGCCAGCAGTTACAAAACAGGGGCGTCTTCACCCCTCCACTTT. It encodes CASSYKTGASSPLHF.

For this clone: A read error may account for a junction end that differs from germline. J is TRBJ1-2 and V is TRBV5-1; 8 bases are a match to TRBD1. Germline CDR1 is SGHRS and CDR2 is YFSETQ. This CDR3 comprises 13 residues. The CDR3 coding sequence is TGCGCCAGCAGCTTGGGTACTGGACAGGGTAGAGCCTTC. Translated: CASSLGTGQGRAF.

V and J are TRBV6-1 and TRBJ2-1; 8 bases align to TRBD2. Germline loops: CDR1 MNHNS, CDR2 SASEGT. This CDR3 is built from 14 residues. V trimming: 2 bases; J trimming: 15 bases; junction bases outside the gene matches: 12. This chain's CDR3 is CASSELGTSSHRFF. The CDR3 DNA is TGTGCCAGCAGTGAACTTGGGACTAGTTCCCATCGGTTCTTC.

V usage is TRBV9 and J usage is TRBJ2-1, with 11 nucleotides matching TRBD1. This CDR3 comprises 16 residues. The germline V gene has CDR1 SGDLS and CDR2 YYNGEE. Trimming cost V 4 bases and J 0 bases; bases outside gene matches: 3. The CDR3 spells CASSPGTGGSYNEQFF. DNA for the CDR3: TGTGCCAGCAGCCCCGGGACAGGGGGCTCCTACAATGAGCAGTTCTTC.

The chain combines TRBV5-3 with TRBJ2-7; 8 bases match TRBD2. TRBV5-3 is marked as an open reading frame, function uncertain. The V segment lost 5 bases and the J segment 4 bases; nucleotides outside the gene matches: 11. The length of the CDR3 is 15 residues. The CDR3 DNA sequence: TGTGCCAGAAGTAGGCGGGGGGTCCCTAATTACGAGCAGTACTTC. Translating it yields CARSRRGVPNYEQYF.

CDR3 in DNA: TGTGCCAGCAGCTTCATCACAGATACGCAGTATTTT. The encoded protein is CASSFITDTQYF. The chain carries TRBV7-9 and TRBJ2-3; D gene uncertain. The germline V gene has CDR1 SEHNR and CDR2 FQNEAQ (reference sequence). The CDR3 sequence is 12 residues long. V lost 3 bases, J lost 2 bases, and 3 bases lay in between.

The V and J genes are TRBV10-3 and TRBJ1-1, with 8 bases identical to TRBD1. The ends lost 3 bases at V and 1 base at J; junction bases unmatched: 1. The CDR3 is made up of 14 amino acids. CDR1 and CDR2 from the germline V gene are ENHRY and SYGVKD. This CDR3 is CAISDDRGNTEAFF. The CDR3 bases are TGTGCCATCAGTGACGACAGGGGGAACACTGAAGCTTTCTTT.

The rearrangement uses TRBV7-9 and TRBJ2-4; D not certain. The CDR3 has 12 amino acids. Germline-derived CDR1 and CDR2 are SEHNR and FQNEAQ (reference sequence). V lost 3 bases and J 8 bases, leaving 8 bases between the germline ends. CDR3 loop: CASSLPLDIQYF. The CDR3 coding sequence is TGTGCCAGCAGCTTGCCTTTAGACATTCAGTACTTC.

J is TRBJ1-4 and V is TRBV6-6; TRBD1 matches at 12 bases. The length of the CDR3 is 16 residues. V lost 2 bases, J lost 9 bases, and 7 bases stayed unmatched. Germline loops: CDR1 MNHNY, CDR2 SVGAGI (reference sequence). CDR3 protein: CASSYRPGQGAQKLFF. CDR3 nucleotides: TGTGCCAGCAGTTACCGCCCGGGACAGGGGGCTCAAAAACTGTTTTTT.

The rearrangement links TRBV9 to TRBJ1-1, with D maybe TRBD1 (6 bases). Per the germline V gene, CDR1 is SGDLS and CDR2 is YYNGEE. The CDR3 spans 13 residues. V lost 8 bases to trimming and J lost 1 base, with 12 bases between them. CDR3 in DNA: TGTGCCAGAGCCGGGACAACGAACACTGAAGCTTTCTTT. Encoded protein: CARAGTTNTEAFF. The entire variable domain, with the rest obtained from reference TRBV9 and TRBJ1-1, is as follows: DSGVTQTPKHLITATGQRVTLRCSPRSGDLSVYWYQQSLDQGLQFLIQYYNGEERAKGNILERFSAQQFPDLHSELNLSSLELGDSALYFCARAGTTNTEAFFGQGTRLTVV.

The V call is TRBV2, the J call TRBJ2-7, with TRBD2 as a possible D gene (6 bases). The CDR3 is 13 residues long. Germline V lookup: CDR1 SNHLY, CDR2 FYNNEI. V dropped 3 bases and J dropped 2 bases, with 8 bases sitting between them. The CDR3 DNA reads TGTGCCAGCAGTGAGGGGGGACCCTACGAGCAGTACTTC. Its protein product is CASSEGGPYEQYF.

The chain links TRBV6-1 to TRBJ1-5; D may be TRBD1 (6 bases). Trimming removed 6 bases at V and 4 bases at J, with 10 bases between. The CDR3 sequence is 13 residues long. CDR1 MNHNS and CDR2 SASEGT come from the germline V gene. CDR3 in DNA: TGTGCCAGCAGGGGACATCGGAATCAGCCCCAGCATTTT. Encoded protein: CASRGHRNQPQHF.

V usage is TRBV30 and J usage is TRBJ1-4, with 7 nucleotides matching TRBD1. Germline trimming cut 2 bases from V and 10 bases from J; bases unmatched to any gene: 7. There are 13 residues in the CDR3. Germline V gives CDR1 GTSNPN, CDR2 SVGIG (reference sequence). For the CDR3, the DNA is TGTGCCTGGAGTCCAGGGGGTGGGGGAAAACTGTTTTTT. Translation: CAWSPGGGGKLFF. Supplemented by reference TRBV30 and TRBJ1-4, the full variable domain reads SQTIHQWPATLVQPVGSPLSLECTVEGTSNPNLYWYRQAAGRGLQLLFYSVGIGQISSEVPQNLSASRPQDRQFILSSKKLLLSDSGFYLCAWSPGGGGKLFFGSGTQLSVL.

J is TRBJ1-2 and V is TRBV19, with TRBD1 as a possible D gene (5 bases). Germline V gene lookup returns CDR1 LNHDA and CDR2 SQIVND (reference sequence). Trimming pared 1 base from V and 7 bases from J, leaving 10 bases between. CDR3 length: 13 residues. DNA for the CDR3: TGTGCCAGTAGTATAGGGGGCGCGATTGGCTACACCTTC. Translating it yields CASSIGGAIGYTF.

The rearrangement links TRBV21-1 to TRBJ1-5; TRBD1 is the table's D call, not checked against the DNA. TRBV21-1 is listed as a pseudogene. This CDR3 region has 18 residues. CDR3 nucleotide sequence: TGTGCCAGCAGCTCCCGGGACAGGGACCCCTTAAGCAATCAGCCCCAGCATTTT. Amino acid sequence: CASSSRDRDPLSNQPQHF.

This clone is a singleton in its sample. The V and J genes are TRBV9 and TRBJ2-4; possible D gene TRBD2, 6 bases. Germline assignment: CDR1 SGDLS and CDR2 YYNGEE. V dropped 0 bases and J dropped 6 bases, with 10 bases sitting between them. The length of the CDR3 is 14 residues. The DNA of the CDR3 is TGTGCCAGCAGCGTAGGGACGGGAGTAAACATTCAGTACTTC. It codes for CASSVGTGVNIQYF.

V usage is TRBV28 and J usage is TRBJ1-2, with D possibly TRBD1 on 5 matching bases. The CDR3 loop spans 12 amino acids. With 1 base removed from V and 8 bases from J, the gap between germline ends came to 8 bases. Germline-derived CDR1 and CDR2 are MDHEN and SYDVKM. The CDR3, as DNA: TGTGCCAGCAGTTTATTCTCAGGGGGCTACACCTTC. Protein product: CASSLFSGGYTF.

The J gene is TRBJ1-5, the V gene TRBV19; no clear D gene. This CDR3 spans 16 amino acids. Trimming pared 7 bases from V and 9 bases from J, leaving 25 bases between. The germline V gene encodes CDR1 LNHDA and CDR2 SQIVND (reference sequence). CDR3 nucleotide sequence: TGTGCCAGTACCGATTGGGAGGGAGCCCCACTGCCGCCCCAGCATTTT. This codes for CASTDWEGAPLPPQHF.

V and J are TRBV30 and TRBJ1-6, with a possible D match to TRBD1 (6 bases). The ends were cut back, 3 bases at V and 7 bases at J, with 22 bases in the middle. Germline lookup yields CDR1 GTSNPN and CDR2 SVGIG (reference sequence). The CDR3 is made up of 17 amino acids. The chain's CDR3 is CAWSDLRGARRNSPLHF. DNA for the CDR3: TGTGCCTGGAGCGATCTCCGGGGGGCTCGGAGAAATTCACCCCTCCACTTT.

With respect to this clone: Relative to the germline gene, one junction end is altered; a read error may explain this. The chain has TRBV7-7 and TRBJ2-3; 13 positions match TRBD2. Germline CDR1 is SSHAT and CDR2 is FNYEAQ (reference sequence). This CDR3 has 19 amino acids. CDR3 coding DNA: TGTGCTAGCAGCTCCGGGACTAGCGGGGAACGGGGTTACACAGATACGCAGTATTTT. Its translation is CASSSGTSGERGYTDTQYF.

The rearrangement uses TRBV27 and TRBJ2-2; 7 bases align to TRBD2. The CDR3 totals 15 residues. V shed 2 bases, J shed 3 bases, and the junction held 3 bases outside the gene matches. The germline V gene encodes CDR1 MNHEY and CDR2 SMNVEV (reference sequence). This CDR3 is CASSLAGVYTGELFF. The CDR3 DNA follows: TGTGCCAGCAGTTTAGCGGGAGTTTACACCGGGGAGCTGTTTTTT.

The chain has TRBV28 and TRBJ2-4; 7 bases line up with TRBD1. The CDR3 covers 18 residues. The germline CDR1 and CDR2 sequences are MDHEN and SYDVKM. After removal of 3 bases from V and 0 bases from J, the junction contained 11 bases not matched to a gene. CDR3 bases: TGTGCCAGCAGTTTTACAGGGGAGACCCTCCTAGCCAAAAACATTCAGTACTTC. It encodes CASSFTGETLLAKNIQYF.

The V and J genes are TRBV5-1 and TRBJ2-1, with 9 bases aligning to TRBD2. The V and J ends lost 0 bases and 4 bases, in that order; junction bases with no gene match: 11. The CDR3 spans 18 residues. Germline-derived CDR1 and CDR2 are SGHRS and YFSETQ. The CDR3 DNA is TGCGCCAGCAGCTTGGGGTCGGGCGGGAGGGCCGAGTACAATGAGCAGTTCTTC. It codes for CASSLGSGGRAEYNEQFF.

The gene calls are TRBV6-6 and TRBJ2-1; D is perhaps TRBD1 (6 bases). V was pared by 6 bases and J by 7 bases, with 13 bases between. CDR3 length equals 13 residues. The germline gives CDR1 MNHNY, CDR2 SVGAGI (reference sequence). This CDR3 is CASSPGTHNEQFF. The CDR3 DNA is TGTGCCAGCAGCCCCGGGACACATAATGAGCAGTTCTTC.

CDR3 residues: CASSLPWLAGNNEQFF. As DNA, the CDR3 is TGTGCCAGCAGTTTACCTTGGCTAGCGGGGAACAATGAGCAGTTCTTC. V usage is TRBV27 and J usage is TRBJ2-1; 9 nucleotides line up with TRBD2. The germline CDR1 and CDR2 sequences are MNHEY and SMNVEV (reference sequence). The CDR3 runs 16 residues. With 2 bases clipped from V and 5 bases from J, the junction kept 7 bases outside the gene matches.

V is TRBV5-1 and J is TRBJ2-1; a weak D match, TRBD1 (5 bases). V was shortened by 1 base and J by 2 bases, with 10 bases between the two germline ends. The CDR3 covers 15 residues. Germline CDR1 is SGHRS and CDR2 is YFSETQ. The CDR3 loop reads CASSLSTGPYNEQFF. CDR3 DNA sequence: TGCGCCAGCAGCTTGAGTACAGGCCCCTACAATGAGCAGTTCTTC.

The V and J genes are TRBV7-8 and TRBJ2-3, with 8 bases lining up with TRBD2. With 1 base clipped from V and 3 bases from J, the junction kept 15 bases outside the gene matches. CDR1 SGHVS and CDR2 FQNEAQ come from the germline V gene. This CDR3 is built from 19 residues. The CDR3 nucleotides are TGTGCCAGCAGCTTAGTTGCTAGCGGGCCCTGGACGGGGACAGATACGCAGTATTTT. Its translation is CASSLVASGPWTGTDTQYF.

The chain joins TRBV28 to TRBJ1-6; D is undetermined. This CDR3 spans 15 amino acids. The germline CDR1 and CDR2 sequences are MDHEN and SYDVKM. V was clipped by 4 bases and J by 5 bases, with 12 bases between them. The CDR3 sequence: CASSSRVSNNSPLHF. The CDR3, as DNA: TGTGCCAGCAGTTCTCGGGTTTCTAATAATTCACCCCTCCACTTT.